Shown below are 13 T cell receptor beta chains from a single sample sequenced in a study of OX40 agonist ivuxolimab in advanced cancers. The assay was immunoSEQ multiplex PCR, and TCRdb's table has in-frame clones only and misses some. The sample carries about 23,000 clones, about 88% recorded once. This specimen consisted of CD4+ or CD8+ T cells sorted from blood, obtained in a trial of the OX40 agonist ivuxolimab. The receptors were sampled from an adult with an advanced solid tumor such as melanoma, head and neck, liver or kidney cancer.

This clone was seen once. CDR3 coding DNA: TGTGCCAGCAGTCTTGCAGCAGACCTCTATGGCTACACCTTC. Translation: CASSLAADLYGYTF. J is TRBJ1-2 and V is TRBV5-8, with no clear D. The CDR3 length is 14 residues. The ends were cut back, 5 bases at V and 4 bases at J, with 15 bases in the middle. Germline CDR1 reads SGHTS; CDR2 reads YDEGEE.

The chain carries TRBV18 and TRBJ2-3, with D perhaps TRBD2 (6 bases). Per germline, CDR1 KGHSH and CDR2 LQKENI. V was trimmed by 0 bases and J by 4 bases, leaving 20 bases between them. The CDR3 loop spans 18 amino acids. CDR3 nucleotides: TGTGCCAGCTCACCACCGAACCTCCACGGGGGAGGTGCAGATACGCAGTATTTT. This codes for CASSPPNLHGGGADTQYF. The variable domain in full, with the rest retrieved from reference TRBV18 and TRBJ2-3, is NAGVMQNPRHLVRRRGQEARLRCSPMKGHSHVYWYRQLPEEGLKFMVYLQKENIIDESGMPKERFSAEFPKEGPSILRIQQVVRGDSAAYFCASSPPNLHGGGADTQYFGPGTRLTVL.

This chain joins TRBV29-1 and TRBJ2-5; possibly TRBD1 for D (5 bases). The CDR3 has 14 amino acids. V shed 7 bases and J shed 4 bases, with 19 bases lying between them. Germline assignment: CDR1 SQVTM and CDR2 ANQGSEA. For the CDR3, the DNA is TGCAGCGCGAGGATGGGGCCATTGGTAGAGACCCAGTACTTC. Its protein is CSARMGPLVETQYF.

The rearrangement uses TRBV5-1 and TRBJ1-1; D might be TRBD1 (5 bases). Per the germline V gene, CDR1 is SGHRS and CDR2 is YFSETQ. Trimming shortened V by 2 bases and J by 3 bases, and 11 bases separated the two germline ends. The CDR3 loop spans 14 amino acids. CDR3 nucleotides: TGCGCCAGCAGCTTTGGGGGGATGGACACTGAAGCTTTCTTT. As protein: CASSFGGMDTEAFF.

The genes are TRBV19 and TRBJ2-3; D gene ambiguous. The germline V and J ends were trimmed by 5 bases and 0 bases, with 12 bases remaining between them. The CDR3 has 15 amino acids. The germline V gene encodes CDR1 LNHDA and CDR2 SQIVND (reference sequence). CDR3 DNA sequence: TGTGCCAGTAGTCAAGACTCACAAAGCACAGATACGCAGTATTTT. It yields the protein CASSQDSQSTDTQYF.

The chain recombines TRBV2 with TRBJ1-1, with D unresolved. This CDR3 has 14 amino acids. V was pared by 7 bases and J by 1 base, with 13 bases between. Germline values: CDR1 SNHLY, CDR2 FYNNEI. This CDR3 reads CASTREVANTEAFF. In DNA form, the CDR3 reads TGTGCCAGCACCCGGGAGGTTGCGAACACTGAAGCTTTCTTT.

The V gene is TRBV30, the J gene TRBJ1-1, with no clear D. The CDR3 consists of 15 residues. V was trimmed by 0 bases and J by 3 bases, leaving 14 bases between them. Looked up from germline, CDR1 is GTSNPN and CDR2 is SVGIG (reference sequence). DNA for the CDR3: TGTGCCTGGAGTGTACGAAGCCTACGGGACACTGAAGCTTTCTTT. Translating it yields CAWSVRSLRDTEAFF.

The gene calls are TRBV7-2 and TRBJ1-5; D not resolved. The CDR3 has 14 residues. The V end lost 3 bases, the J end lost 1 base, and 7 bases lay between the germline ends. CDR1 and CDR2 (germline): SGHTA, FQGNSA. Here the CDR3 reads CASSLQKSNQPQHF. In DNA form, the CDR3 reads TGTGCCAGCAGCTTGCAGAAGAGCAATCAGCCCCAGCATTTT.

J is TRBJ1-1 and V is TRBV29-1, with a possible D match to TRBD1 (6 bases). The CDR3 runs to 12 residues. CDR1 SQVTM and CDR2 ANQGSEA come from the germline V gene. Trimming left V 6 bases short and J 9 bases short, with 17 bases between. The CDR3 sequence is CSVSEGGGKAFF. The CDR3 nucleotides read TGCAGCGTCTCCGAGGGGGGGGGAAAAGCTTTCTTT.

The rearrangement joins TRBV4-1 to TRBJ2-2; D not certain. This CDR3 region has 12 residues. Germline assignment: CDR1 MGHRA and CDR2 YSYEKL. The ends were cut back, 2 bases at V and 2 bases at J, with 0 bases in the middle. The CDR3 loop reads CASSQNTGELFF. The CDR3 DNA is TGCGCCAGCAGCCAAAACACCGGGGAGCTGTTTTTT.

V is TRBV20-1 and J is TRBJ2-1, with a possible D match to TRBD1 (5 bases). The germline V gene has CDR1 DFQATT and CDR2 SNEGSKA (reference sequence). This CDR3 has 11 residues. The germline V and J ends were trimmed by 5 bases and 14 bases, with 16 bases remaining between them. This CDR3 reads CSAQRSLGEFF. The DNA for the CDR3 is TGCAGTGCTCAGCGATCCTTAGGGGAGTTCTTC.

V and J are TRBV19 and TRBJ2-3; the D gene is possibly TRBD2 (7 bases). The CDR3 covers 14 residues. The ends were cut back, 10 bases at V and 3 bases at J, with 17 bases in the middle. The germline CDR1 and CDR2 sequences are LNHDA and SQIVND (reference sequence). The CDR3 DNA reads TGTGCCACCACGAGGGGGGGGGCGACAGATACGCAGTATTTT. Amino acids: CATTRGGATDTQYF.

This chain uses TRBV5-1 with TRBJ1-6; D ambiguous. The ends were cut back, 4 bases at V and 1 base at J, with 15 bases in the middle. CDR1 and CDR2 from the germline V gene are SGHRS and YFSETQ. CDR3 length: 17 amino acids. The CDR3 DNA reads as TGCGCCAGCAGCCGGGAGCGTCCTACGTCCTATAATTCACCCCTCCACTTT. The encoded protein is CASSRERPTSYNSPLHF. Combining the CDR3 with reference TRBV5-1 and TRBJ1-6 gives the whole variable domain KAGVTQTPRYLIKTRGQQVTLSCSPISGHRSVSWYQQTPGQGLQFLFEYFSETQRNKGNFPGRFSGRQFSNSRSEMNVSTLELGDSALYLCASSRERPTSYNSPLHFGNGTRLTVT.